The source of this T cell receptor (beta chain) is a study of CD8+CD57+ T cells in acquired aplastic anemia. Across the study: Mean yield of DNA from sorted CD4+ and CD8+ cells was roughly 3.1 ug. Healthy CD8+ samples averaged about 11.0 million reads. Whole-study results and caveats: The CD8+ Simpson's diversity of patients and controls was not significantly different. A set of approximately 30 CD8+ CDR3 sequences was shared between patients and controls, and these sequences appeared highly expressed in patients.

V was cut by 7 bases and J by 8 bases, with 13 bases left in between. Looked up from germline, CDR1 is KGHDR and CDR2 is SFDVKD. The CDR3 spans 13 residues. To note about this clonotype: No antigen is known for it.

The study profiled TCR beta VDJ and CDR3 using genomic DNA as template. TCRdb itself ran the reads through MiXCR, one entry per CDR3 protein. This sample yields about 110,000 distinct CDR3 sequences, of which 40% to 65% are seen a single time; 30% to 40% belongs to the top ten. Sequencing was carried out using sorted CD4+, CD8+, or CD8+CD57+ T cells (not recorded which) from PBMCs. The chain recombines TRBV24-1 with TRBJ2-2, with no clear D. The clonotype was recovered from a human donor in good health, serving as a control. Written as DNA, the CDR3 is TGTGCCACCAGCGATGATTACGGGGGGGAGCTGTTTTTT. This gives the protein CATSDDYGGELFF.